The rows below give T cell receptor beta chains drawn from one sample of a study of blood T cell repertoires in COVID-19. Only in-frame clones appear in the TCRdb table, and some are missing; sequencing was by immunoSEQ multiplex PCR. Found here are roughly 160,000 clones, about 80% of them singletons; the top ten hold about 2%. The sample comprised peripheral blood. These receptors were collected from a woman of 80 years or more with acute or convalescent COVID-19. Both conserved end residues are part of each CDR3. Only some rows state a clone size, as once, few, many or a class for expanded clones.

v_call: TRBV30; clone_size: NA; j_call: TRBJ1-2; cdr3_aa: CAWSSLGQGEYGYTF
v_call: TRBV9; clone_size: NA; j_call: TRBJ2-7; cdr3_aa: CASSARDTTGEQYF
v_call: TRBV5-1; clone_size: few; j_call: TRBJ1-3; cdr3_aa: CASSLAGNTIYF
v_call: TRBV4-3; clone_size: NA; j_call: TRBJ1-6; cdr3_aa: CASSQEEKVSPLHF
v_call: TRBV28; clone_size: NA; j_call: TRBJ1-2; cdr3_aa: CASSSERAGYYGYTF
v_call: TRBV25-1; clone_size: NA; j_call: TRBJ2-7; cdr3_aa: CASRAFYEQYF
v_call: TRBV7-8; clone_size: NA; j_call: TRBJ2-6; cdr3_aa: CASSLTGSGANVLTF
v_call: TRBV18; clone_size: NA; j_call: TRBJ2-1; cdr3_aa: CASSPATGNYNEQFF
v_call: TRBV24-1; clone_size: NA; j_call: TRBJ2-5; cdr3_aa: CATSDAGGRETQYF
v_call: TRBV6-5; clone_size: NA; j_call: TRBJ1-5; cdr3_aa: CASRAQGGGPQHF
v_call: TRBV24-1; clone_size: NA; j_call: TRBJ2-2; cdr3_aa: CASQQGFAGELFF
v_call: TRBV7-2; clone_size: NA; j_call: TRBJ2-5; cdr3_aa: CASSLAGILQETQYF
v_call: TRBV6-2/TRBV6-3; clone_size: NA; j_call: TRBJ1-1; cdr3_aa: CASSQDGQVKRRYEAFF
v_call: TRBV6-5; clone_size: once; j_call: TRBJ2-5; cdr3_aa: CASNRDRGRPQYF
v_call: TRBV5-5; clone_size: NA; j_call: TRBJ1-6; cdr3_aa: CASSLVGQVDSPLHF
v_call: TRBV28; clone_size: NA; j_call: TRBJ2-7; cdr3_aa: CASNTGPSSYEQYF
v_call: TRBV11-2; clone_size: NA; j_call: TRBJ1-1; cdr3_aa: CASSLVWGVNTEAFF
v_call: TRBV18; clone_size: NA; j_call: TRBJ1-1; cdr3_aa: CASSPELVKSTEAFF
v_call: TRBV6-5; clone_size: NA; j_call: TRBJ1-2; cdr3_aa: CASRAPGRRGGYTF
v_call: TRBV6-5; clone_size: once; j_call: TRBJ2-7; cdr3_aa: CASSWGLAGGLYEQYF
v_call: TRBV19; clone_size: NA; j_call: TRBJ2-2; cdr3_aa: CASSNGGDTGELFF
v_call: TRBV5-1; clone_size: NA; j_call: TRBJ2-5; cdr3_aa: CASSFAGQDQETQYF
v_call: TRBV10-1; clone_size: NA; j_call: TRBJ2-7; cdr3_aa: CASSDFRTGDGQYF
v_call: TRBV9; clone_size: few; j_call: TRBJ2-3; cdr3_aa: CASSPRATAHRYF
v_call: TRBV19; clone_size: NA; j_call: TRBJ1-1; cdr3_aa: CASTLGDRLNTEAFF
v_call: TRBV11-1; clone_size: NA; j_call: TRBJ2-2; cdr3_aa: CASRDSGNTGELFF
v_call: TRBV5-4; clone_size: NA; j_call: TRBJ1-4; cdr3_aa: CASSSTGPNEKLFF
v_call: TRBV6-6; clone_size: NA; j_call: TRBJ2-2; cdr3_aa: CASSSGGTGELFF
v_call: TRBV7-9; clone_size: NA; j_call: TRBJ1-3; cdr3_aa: CASSPGFSGNTIYF
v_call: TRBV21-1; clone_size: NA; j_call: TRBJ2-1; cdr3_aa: CASSKGGLPNNEQFF